This T cell receptor beta chain was recovered during a study of blood T cell repertoires in COVID-19. Across the study: Samples of COVID-19 (acute and convalescent) were obtained from the United States, Italy and Spain.

The data were produced by immunoSEQ multiplex PCR, yet TCRdb's version contains in-frame clones alone and is incomplete. The sample includes 350,000 to 400,000 clones, roughly nine tenths seen only once; the top ten take roughly 0.99%. Across 20 to 25 US areas, participants ranged in age from about 18 to 89 years. Assignments of participants to cohorts depended upon their own reported clinical history. Symptom resolution, clearance, or two negative PCRs marked the recovered donors of Cohort 3. Germline-derived CDR1 and CDR2 are LGHDT and YNNKEL (reference sequence). The CDR3 is made up of 17 amino acids. The V and J ends lost 3 bases and 3 bases, in that order; junction bases with no gene match: 9.

The source of this sequence is a man younger than 35 who had recovered from COVID-19. Sequenced material: PBMCs or T cells enriched from blood (not recorded which). The chain employs TRBV3-1 (or the pseudogene TRBV3-2) and TRBJ1-4, with TRBD1 identical over 8 bases. The CDR3 sequence is CASSHLQGGKANEKLFF. As DNA, the CDR3 is TGTGCCAGCAGCCACTTACAGGGGGGAAAGGCTAATGAAAAACTGTTTTTT.